These T cell receptor beta chains were read from a single sample in a study of OX40 agonist ivuxolimab in advanced cancers. TCRdb keeps only in-frame clones here, not all; method: immunoSEQ multiplex PCR. The sample has 35,000 to 45,000 clones, 82% seen once. Source: CD4+ or CD8+ T cells sorted from blood, taken in a trial of the OX40 agonist ivuxolimab. The receptor source for this set is an adult with an advanced solid tumor such as melanoma, head and neck, liver or kidney cancer. Each CDR3 is given with its conserved first and last residue. The D gene is left open where the match is weak. Clone size is not always given. Where it is, it says once, few, many or a class for expanded clones.

V gene	clone size	D gene	J gene	CDR3 DNA	CDR3 protein
TRBV9	-	-	TRBJ2-5	TGTGCCAGCAGCGTAACAGGGATGACGAAAGAGACCCAGTACTTC	CASSVTGMTKETQYF
TRBV19	-	-	TRBJ2-7	TGTGCCAGTAGTATAGGAACTACTTACGAGCAGTACTTC	CASSIGTTYEQYF
TRBV19	few	-	TRBJ2-1	TGTGCCAGTAGCCCTCGGGAAAGCTCCTACAATGAGCAGTTCTTC	CASSPRESSYNEQFF
TRBV19	few	TRBD1	TRBJ1-2	TGTGCCAGTAGTAGGCCCGGGACAGTCAGAGGCTACACCTTC	CASSRPGTVRGYTF
TRBV19	-	-	TRBJ2-7	TGTGCCAGTAGTATAAAAGCTGCGTCCTGGGTGAGCTACGAGCAGTACTTC	CASSIKAASWVSYEQYF
TRBV7-9	-	TRBD1	TRBJ2-7	TGTGCCAGCAGCCACGACAGGGGATGGGAGCAGTACTTC	CASSHDRGWEQYF
TRBV7-3	-	TRBD1	TRBJ2-3	TGTGCCAGCAGCTTAACGGGGACAGGGTTAGATACGCAGTATTTT	CASSLTGTGLDTQYF
TRBV4-2	-	-	TRBJ2-7	TGTGCCAGCAGCCATATAGGGGATCCCTACGAGCAGTACTTC	CASSHIGDPYEQYF
TRBV5-1	-	TRBD2	TRBJ2-2	TGCGCCAGCAGCTTAGCGGGGGGGACCTCCCTCGGGGAGCTGTTTTTT	CASSLAGGTSLGELFF
TRBV19	-	-	TRBJ2-1	TGTGCCAGTAGTATAGGGCGCAGTCCGAACTACAATGAGCAGTTCTTC	CASSIGRSPNYNEQFF
TRBV9	-	TRBD2	TRBJ2-2	TGTGCCAGCAGCGTAGAGGCTAGCGGGAACACCGGGGAGCTGTTTTTT	CASSVEASGNTGELFF
TRBV27	-	-	TRBJ2-7	TGTGCCAGCAGTCGATCCGGGTACGAGCAGTACTTC	CASSRSGYEQYF
TRBV5-1	-	-	TRBJ1-3	TGCGCCAGCAGTACAGGATCCGGAAACACCATATATTTT	CASSTGSGNTIYF
TRBV2	-	-	TRBJ2-7	TGTGCCAGCGGGAGTAGCGGCTCCTACGAGCAGTACTTC	CASGSSGSYEQYF
TRBV4-1	few	TRBD1	TRBJ2-7	TGCGCCAGCAGCCAGGGGACAGGGATCTACGAGCAGTACTTC	CASSQGTGIYEQYF
TRBV7-2	-	TRBD2	TRBJ2-2	TGTGCCAGCAGCTTCGCTAGCGGGGCTAACACCGGGGAGCTGTTTTTT	CASSFASGANTGELFF
TRBV2	-	-	TRBJ2-4	TGTGCCAGCAGTGGTCTACAGATAGCCAAAAACATTCAGTACTTC	CASSGLQIAKNIQYF
TRBV6-1	-	TRBD1	TRBJ1-1	TGTGCCAGCAGTGTCGGGGCGACAGGGGGATTTGAAGCTTTCTTT	CASSVGATGGFEAFF
TRBV7-2	few	TRBD2	TRBJ2-3	TGTGCCAGCAGCTTAGCGGTGTTAGCGGGAGCGACAGATACGCAGTATTTT	CASSLAVLAGATDTQYF
TRBV5-1	-	TRBD1	TRBJ1-4	TGCGCCAGCAGCTTGTCCGGGACAGGGGCTAATGAAAAACTGTTTTTT	CASSLSGTGANEKLFF
TRBV7-9	once	-	TRBJ1-1	TGTGCCAGCAGCGCACAGGGGAACACTGAAGCTTTCTTT	CASSAQGNTEAFF
TRBV2	-	-	TRBJ1-2	TGTGCCAGCAAGTCTATAGATAGGGCCGGAGGGGAGGCCTATGGCTACACCTTC	CASKSIDRAGGEAYGYTF
TRBV5-1	-	TRBD2	TRBJ2-1	TGCGCCAGCAGCAAGGGACTAGCGGCAGTGGGTGAGCAGTTCTTC	CASSKGLAAVGEQFF
TRBV19	-	-	TRBJ2-3	TGTGCCAGTAGTTTAGCGAGGCTCACAGATACGCAGTATTTT	CASSLARLTDTQYF
TRBV7-8	-	-	TRBJ2-3	TGTGCCAGCACCCTATCGAGCACAGATACGCAGTATTTT	CASTLSSTDTQYF
TRBV10-3	-	TRBD1	TRBJ2-1	TGTGCCATCAGCGGGACAGGGGCCTACAATGAGCAGTTCTTC	CAISGTGAYNEQFF
TRBV7-6	-	TRBD2	TRBJ2-1	TGTGCCAGCAGCTTAGTTCTGGATAGCGGGAGCTACAATGAGCAGTTCTTC	CASSLVLDSGSYNEQFF
TRBV15	-	TRBD1	TRBJ1-3	TGTGCCACCGGCCGGGGACAGGGAAACACCATATATTTT	CATGRGQGNTIYF
TRBV2	once	-	TRBJ1-5	TGTGCCAGCAGGCAGGAGAATAGCAATCAGCCCCAGCATTTT	CASRQENSNQPQHF
TRBV5-4	few	-	TRBJ1-1	TGTGCCAGCAGCCCATATACGGGCCGTCACATGAACACTGAAGCTTTCTTT	CASSPYTGRHMNTEAFF
TRBV5-4	-	-	TRBJ2-1	TGTGCCAGCAGCCAACCCGGTGGCCCGGAATACAATGAGCAGTTCTTC	CASSQPGGPEYNEQFF
TRBV5-1	-	-	TRBJ1-5	TGCGCCAGCAGTAGTGGGGAGCGAGGTCAGCCCCAGCATTTT	CASSSGERGQPQHF
TRBV27	few	TRBD1	TRBJ2-7	TGTGCCAGCAGTTATTTACAGGGGGCCACCTACGAGCAGTACTTC	CASSYLQGATYEQYF
TRBV27	large	-	TRBJ2-7	TGTGCCAGCAGTTCGCCGTTAGGGGGAACCTACGAGCAGTACTTC	CASSSPLGGTYEQYF
TRBV11-1	-	-	TRBJ2-5	TGTGCCAGCAGCTTAGTTTCTCAGGTAGATTGGAGCCAAGAGACCCAGTACTTC	CASSLVSQVDWSQETQYF
TRBV5-5	-	TRBD1	TRBJ2-2	TGTGCCAGCAGCTTGGCCGTGGACAGGGTAACCGGGGAGCTGTTTTTT	CASSLAVDRVTGELFF
TRBV11-2	once	-	TRBJ2-7	TGTGCCAGCAGCCCGACAGGCTACGAGCAGTACTTC	CASSPTGYEQYF
TRBV7-9	-	-	TRBJ2-1	TGTGCCAGCAGCTTATCAGACAGATCATACAATGAGCAGTTCTTC	CASSLSDRSYNEQFF
TRBV6-5	-	-	TRBJ1-2	TGTGCCAGCAGTCCTGGGAGCAAGGGTAACTATGGCTACACCTTC	CASSPGSKGNYGYTF
TRBV5-1	-	-	TRBJ2-5	TGCGCCAGCAGTCTCTCGGTAGAGACCCAGTACTTC	CASSLSVETQYF
TRBV4-1	many	-	TRBJ2-5	TGCGCCAGCAGCCAAGAATCAATAGTGGAGACCCAGTACTTC	CASSQESIVETQYF
TRBV30	-	TRBD1	TRBJ1-2	TGTGCTCGGTCGGGGACAGGGTTTGATGGCTACACCTTC	CARSGTGFDGYTF
TRBV7-2	-	TRBD1	TRBJ2-3	TGTGCCAGCAGCCCGCTGTGGACAGGACAAACCGATACGCAGTATTTT	CASSPLWTGQTDTQYF
TRBV15	-	TRBD1	TRBJ2-7	TGTGCCACCAGCAGGGGACAGGGATACTCCTACGAGCAGTACTTC	CATSRGQGYSYEQYF
TRBV27	-	TRBD1	TRBJ1-6	TGTGCCAGCAGCCTCCTGGACAGGGGGCCCAATTCACCCCTCCACTTT	CASSLLDRGPNSPLHF
TRBV10-3	-	-	TRBJ1-1	TGTGCCATCAGTGAGGCCGGGGTGGACACTGAAGCTTTCTTT	CAISEAGVDTEAFF
TRBV28	-	-	TRBJ2-6	TGTGCCAGCAGTTTTGTAGGGACCGGGCTCTTAATCTCTGGGGCCAACGTCCTGACTTTC	CASSFVGTGLLISGANVLTF